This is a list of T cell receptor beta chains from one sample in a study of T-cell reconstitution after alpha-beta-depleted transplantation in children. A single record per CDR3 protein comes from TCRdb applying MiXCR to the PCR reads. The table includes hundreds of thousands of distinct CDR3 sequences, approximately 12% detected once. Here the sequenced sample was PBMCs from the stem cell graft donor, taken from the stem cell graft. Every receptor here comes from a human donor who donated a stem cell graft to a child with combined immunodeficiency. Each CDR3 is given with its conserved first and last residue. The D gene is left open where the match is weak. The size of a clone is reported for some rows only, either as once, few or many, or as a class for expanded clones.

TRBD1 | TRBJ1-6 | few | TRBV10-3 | TGTGCCATCAGTGTGTCTCGGACAGGGGATAATTCACCCCTCCACTTT | CAISVSRTGDNSPLHF
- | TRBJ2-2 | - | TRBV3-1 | TGTGCCAGCAGCCATACGGCGGGAGGGGAGCTGTTTTTT | CASSHTAGGELFF
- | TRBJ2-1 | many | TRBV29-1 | TGCAGCGTTAGGCCTTTGGACGACAATGAGCAGTTCTTC | CSVRPLDDNEQFF
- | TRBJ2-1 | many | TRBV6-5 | TGTGCCAGCAGTCAGGGGTCCTTGAATGAGCAGTTCTTC | CASSQGSLNEQFF
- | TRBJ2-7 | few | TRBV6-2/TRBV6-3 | TGTGCCAGCAGCAAGAGGCTACCCTACGAGCAGTACTTC | CASSKRLPYEQYF
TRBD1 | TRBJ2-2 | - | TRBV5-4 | TGTGCCAGCAGCCCCGGACAGGGCCACGGGGAGCTGTTTTTT | CASSPGQGHGELFF
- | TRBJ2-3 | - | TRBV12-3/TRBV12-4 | TGTGCCAGCAGTTTGAACCATTGGGCGCGGTCCCCCACAGATACGCAGTATTTT | CASSLNHWARSPTDTQYF
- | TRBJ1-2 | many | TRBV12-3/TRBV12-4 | TGTGCCAGCAGTTTAGCCTCTGATGGCTACACCTTC | CASSLASDGYTF
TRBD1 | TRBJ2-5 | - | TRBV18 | TGTGCCAGCTCACCACCGATGGGACAGGGGGTAGAGACCCAGTACTTC | CASSPPMGQGVETQYF
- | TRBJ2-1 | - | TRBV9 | TGTGCCAGCAGCGTAGAACGAACGACCTACAATGAGCAGTTCTTC | CASSVERTTYNEQFF
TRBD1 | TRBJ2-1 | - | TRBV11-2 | TGTGCCAGCAGCTTAGATTCCACAGGGGGCAATGAGCAGTTTTTC | CASSLDSTGGNEQFF
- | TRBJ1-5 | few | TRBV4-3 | TGCGCCAGCAGCCAAGATTGGGGCCGGAGCAATCAGCCCCAGCATTTT | CASSQDWGRSNQPQHF
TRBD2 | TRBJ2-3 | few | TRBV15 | TGTGCCACCGGACTAGGTTATAGAGATACGCAGTATTTT | CATGLGYRDTQYF
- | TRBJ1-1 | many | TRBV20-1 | TGCAGTGCTAGAAAGCCCGACGTGGGGGGGGACACTGAAGCTTTCTTT | CSARKPDVGGDTEAFF
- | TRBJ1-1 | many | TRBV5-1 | TGCGCCAGCAGCTTGGTGGCAGGGGTAAGGAACACTGAAGCTTTCTTT | CASSLVAGVRNTEAFF
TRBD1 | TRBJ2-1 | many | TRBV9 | TGTGCCAGCGCGCCCACGACAGGGGATCGCTACAATGAGCAGTTCTTC | CASAPTTGDRYNEQFF
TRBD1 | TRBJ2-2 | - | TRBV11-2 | TGTGCCAGCAGCTTGACCGGGACAGGCACCGGGGAGCTGTTTTTT | CASSLTGTGTGELFF
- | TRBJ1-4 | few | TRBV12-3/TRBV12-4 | TGTGCCAGCAGTCCGGGGTCAACTAATGAAAAACTGTTTTTT | CASSPGSTNEKLFF
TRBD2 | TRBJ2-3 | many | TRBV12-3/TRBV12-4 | TGTGCCAGCAGTTTGTTTGCGCGGGAGGTGGGAAATACGCAGTATTTT | CASSLFAREVGNTQYF
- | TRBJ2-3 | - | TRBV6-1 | TGTGCCAGCAGTAACAGACACAGCCTAATCACAGAAACGCAGTATTTT | CASSNRHSLITETQYF
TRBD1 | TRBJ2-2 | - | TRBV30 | TGTGCCAGACAGGGGGAGGGTCACACCGGGGAGCTGTTTTTT | CARQGEGHTGELFF
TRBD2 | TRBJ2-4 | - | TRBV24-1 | TGTGCCACCAGTGACAAAGCGGGGGGACGAAAAAACATTCAGTACTTC | CATSDKAGGRKNIQYF
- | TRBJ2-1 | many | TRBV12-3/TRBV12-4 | TGTGCCAGCAGTTTCAGACAACCGCAGTTCTTC | CASSFRQPQFF
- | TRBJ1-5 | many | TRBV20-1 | TGCAGTGCTATAGGGACCTTTAGACCAAATAGCAATCAGCCCCAGCATTTT | CSAIGTFRPNSNQPQHF